The T cell receptor beta chain described here comes from a study of T cell repertoires in ileal Crohn's disease. As for the study in general: Postoperative therapy was given to about half: about a dozen thiopurines, about 19 anti-TNF agents. The M6 sample came from neoterminal ileum during colonoscopy after surgery.

Indicated time point: neoterminal ileum biopsy at postoperative endoscopy, about 6 months after surgery. Each sample's TCRB immunosequencing used about 500 nanograms of biopsy DNA. Clones were sequenced by immunoSEQ multiplex PCR, and TCRdb holds only the in-frame ones, with some missing. The table records roughly 5,000 clones, 69% of them present only once. This CDR3 is 14 amino acids long. CDR1 MNHEY and CDR2 SMNVEV come from the germline V gene (reference sequence). V dropped 8 bases and J dropped 10 bases, with 21 bases sitting between them. The gene calls are TRBV27 and TRBJ2-1; a possible D gene is TRBD1 (5 bases). The sample consisted of ileal tissue. The origin of this receptor is an adult with Crohn's disease. The DNA for the CDR3 is TGTGCCAGCGGTGATATGCAGGGAATAGGGGAGCAGTTCTTC. Protein: CASGDMQGIGEQFF.